Presented here are 12 T cell receptor beta chains from one specimen sequenced in a study of memory CD4+ T cells and cytomegalovirus serostatus. TCRdb's copy holds only in-frame clones and misses some; the assay was immunoSEQ multiplex PCR. The table has 35,000 to 55,000 clones, around 82% seen once; the top ten hold around 0.94%. The sort gate was single viable CD3+CD4+CD8-CD45RO+ cells for memory CD4+ T cells. The sample comprised memory CD4+ T cells from blood. The receptors shown here come from an adult in good health and CMV-seronegative.

This chain uses TRBV6-5 with TRBJ2-5; D call uncertain. This CDR3 has 16 residues. Trimming removed 4 bases at V and 2 bases at J, with 17 bases between. CDR1 is MNHEY and CDR2 is SVGAGI in the germline V gene. CDR3 in DNA: TGTGCCAGCAGTTCCCCCGGGCAGGCCAAACAAGAGACCCAGTACTTC. This translates into CASSSPGQAKQETQYF.

This chain connects TRBV7-2 to TRBJ1-6; D gene unclear. CDR1 SGHTA and CDR2 FQGNSA come from the germline V gene. Trimming pared 5 bases from V and 6 bases from J, leaving 17 bases between. The CDR3 runs to 16 residues. The CDR3 bases are TGTGCCAGCAGCCCTCGTGGCGGACGCCTTAATTCACCCCTCCACTTT. It is translated as CASSPRGGRLNSPLHF.

The chain has TRBV28 and TRBJ2-7; 8 nucleotides line up with TRBD2. The CDR3 is 15 amino acids. CDR1 and CDR2 from the germline V gene are MDHEN and SYDVKM. V gave up 5 bases and J gave up 5 bases; unmatched junction bases: 11. The CDR3 loop is CASSPRGGARDEQYF. CDR3 nucleotides: TGTGCCAGCAGTCCCCGGGGGGGGGCACGGGACGAGCAGTACTTC.

The V and J genes are TRBV18 and TRBJ1-4; possible D gene TRBD1, 6 bases. CDR1 and CDR2 from the germline V gene are KGHSH and LQKENI. The CDR3 is made up of 14 amino acids. V was pared by 3 bases and J by 2 bases, with 7 bases between. This CDR3 is CASSPRGTNEKLFF. Here the CDR3 DNA reads TGTGCCAGCTCACCTAGGGGGACTAATGAAAAACTGTTTTTT.

This rearrangement joins TRBV2 to TRBJ1-2; D possibly corresponds to TRBD1 (6 bases). Germline V gives CDR1 SNHLY, CDR2 FYNNEI. Trimming took 6 bases from V and 3 from J, leaving 29 bases between them. The CDR3 is 19 amino acids. CDR3 coding DNA: TGTGCCAGCAGAGCCCAGTCACAGGGCCCGGGATACCGATACTATGGCTACACCTTC. It yields the protein CASRAQSQGPGYRYYGYTF.

The genes are TRBV7-9 and TRBJ1-5; tentative D call: TRBD1 (5 bases). Germline lookup yields CDR1 SEHNR and CDR2 FQNEAQ (reference sequence). This CDR3 is built from 12 residues. Trimming removed 4 bases from V and 7 bases from J, with 8 bases in between. CDR3 sequence: CASSSGTQPQHF. The CDR3 coding sequence is TGTGCCAGCAGCTCCGGGACCCAGCCCCAGCATTTT.

This clone was observed a few times. The chain is built from TRBV5-4 and TRBJ1-1; TRBD1 agrees at 9 bases. The CDR3 is 14 amino acids. CDR1 is SGHNT, CDR2 YYREEE, per germline (reference sequence). After removal of 7 bases from V and 6 bases from J, the junction contained 10 bases not matched to a gene. The CDR3 bases are TGTGCCAGCGCACGGGACAGGGCGACGGCTGAAGCTTTCTTT. It encodes CASARDRATAEAFF.

This chain uses TRBV4-1 with TRBJ2-3, with D tentatively TRBD1 or TRBD2 (6 bases each). Germline V CDR1 and CDR2: MGHRA, YSYEKL. V gave up 4 bases and J gave up 4 bases, with 21 bases separating them. The CDR3 runs 17 residues. In DNA form, the CDR3 reads TGCGCCAGCAGCCCCACCCGGGGGAGGTCAGGGGCAGATACGCAGTATTTT. This encodes CASSPTRGRSGADTQYF.

V and J are TRBV2 and TRBJ1-2; D remains ambiguous. Trimming pared 7 bases from V and 8 bases from J, leaving 26 bases between. The CDR3 runs to 16 residues. Germline-derived CDR1 and CDR2 are SNHLY and FYNNEI. CDR3 in DNA: TGTGCCAGCACTCTGAACCCCACGACATCCGCGGGGGGCTACACCTTC. Translation gives CASTLNPTTSAGGYTF.

This clone turned up a few times. The chain recombines TRBV20-1 with TRBJ1-1; D uncertain. The length of the CDR3 is 11 residues. Germline CDR1 is DFQATT and CDR2 is SNEGSKA (reference sequence). V was cut by 2 bases and J by 1 base, with 2 bases left in between. DNA for the CDR3: TGCAGTGCTAGAAGGAACACTGAAGCTTTCTTT. Encoded protein: CSARRNTEAFF.

This chain links TRBV5-1 with TRBJ2-5, with unresolved D. CDR1 and CDR2 from the germline V gene are SGHRS and YFSETQ. The CDR3 runs 12 residues. Trimming shortened V by 6 bases and J by 5 bases, and 11 bases separated the two germline ends. The CDR3 sequence is CASNDPSETQYF. As DNA, the CDR3 is TGCGCCAGCAATGACCCTTCGGAGACCCAGTACTTC.

The rearrangement links TRBV29-1 to TRBJ2-1; 14 bases match TRBD2. Looked up from germline, CDR1 is SQVTM and CDR2 is ANQGSEA. Trimming took 6 bases from V and 0 from J; bases not matched to a gene: 4. This CDR3 contains 16 residues. The CDR3 nucleotides are TGCAGCGTCCCCGGGACTAGCGGGGGCTCCTACAATGAGCAGTTCTTC. It translates to CSVPGTSGGSYNEQFF.